The source of this TCR beta chain is a study of T-cell reconstitution after alpha-beta-depleted transplantation in children. This CDR3 spans 14 amino acids. Germline V lookup: CDR1 KGHSH, CDR2 LQKENI. V dropped 0 bases and J dropped 0 bases, with 5 bases sitting between them. The TCRbeta library incorporated unique molecular identifiers. TCRdb reanalysed the PCR reads using MiXCR and keeps one entry per CDR3 protein. The table has approximately 520,000 distinct CDR3 sequences, less than 35% seen once. The starting material was PBMCs from the stem cell graft donor, obtained from the stem cell graft. V gene TRBV18 combines with J gene TRBJ1-1; the D is unclear. This TCR was sampled from a human donor who donated a stem cell graft to a child with aplastic anemia. The CDR3 spells CASSPPEMNTEAFF. The CDR3 bases are TGTGCCAGCTCACCACCGGAGATGAACACTGAAGCTTTCTTT.